A single sample is the source of the 15 T cell receptor beta chains below, sequenced in a study of cytomegalovirus exposure and HLA in healthy donors. Use of 60 Vbeta and 13 Jbeta primers characterized the PCR. Assay: immunoSEQ multiplex PCR; the TCRdb copy retains only in-frame clones and omits some. In total, the table holds under 75,000 clones. Specimen: PBMCs. The source is a female donor in good health and CMV-seropositive.

This chain links TRBV28 with TRBJ1-1, with TRBD1 matching over 7 bases. This CDR3 region has 14 residues. The junction had 10 bases not matched to a gene; V was cut back by 5 bases and J by 7 bases. Germline lookup yields CDR1 MDHEN and CDR2 SYDVKM. The CDR3 sequence: CASSTRDRGHEAFF. In DNA, the CDR3 is TGTGCCAGCAGTACAAGGGACAGAGGGCATGAAGCTTTCTTT.

This rearrangement joins TRBV15 to TRBJ1-2; 7 bases line up with TRBD1. Germline values: CDR1 LNHNV, CDR2 YYDKDF (reference sequence). The CDR3 consists of 15 residues. The V gene end was trimmed by 0 bases and the J gene end by 4 bases; junction bases not matched to a gene: 5. CDR3 region: CATSRDKAGGYGYTF. The CDR3, as DNA: TGTGCCACCAGCAGAGATAAGGCAGGGGGCTATGGCTACACCTTC. Full variable domain (rest looked up from reference TRBV15 and TRBJ1-2): DAMVIQNPRYQVTQFGKPVTLSCSQTLNHNVMYWYQQKSSQAPKLLFHYYDKDFNNEADTPDNFQSRRPNTSFCFLDIRSPGLGDTAMYLCATSRDKAGGYGYTFGSGTRLTVV.

V and J are TRBV7-9 and TRBJ1-5; possible D gene TRBD1, 6 bases. Trimming stripped 5 bases from V and 4 bases from J, with 15 bases between. This CDR3 comprises 15 residues. Germline loops: CDR1 SEHNR, CDR2 FQNEAQ (reference sequence). CDR3 coding DNA: TGTGCCAGCAGCCTTTTTACAGGGACGAATCAGCCCCAGCATTTT. This gives the protein CASSLFTGTNQPQHF.

The chain carries TRBV7-2 and TRBJ2-3, with unresolved D. Trimming took off 5 bases at V and 2 bases at J, with 8 bases between the two ends. Per the germline V gene, CDR1 is SGHTA and CDR2 is FQGNSA. The CDR3 covers 13 residues. CDR3 bases: TGTGCCAGCAGCGGAGAGTACACAGATACGCAGTATTTT. As protein: CASSGEYTDTQYF.

The V gene is TRBV7-2, the J gene TRBJ1-4; tentatively, D is TRBD1 (5 bases). The CDR3 has 14 residues. From germline, CDR1 is SGHTA and CDR2 FQGNSA. Between the trimmed V and J ends, which lost 8 bases and 3 bases, there was a span of 13 bases. The CDR3 sequence is CASSEGRANEKLFF. The DNA of the CDR3 is TGTGCCAGCTCCGAGGGGAGGGCTAATGAAAAACTGTTTTTT.

The rearrangement joins TRBV29-1 to TRBJ1-3; a possible D gene is TRBD1 (5 bases). V was pared by 6 bases and J by 4 bases, with 13 bases between. The germline V gene has CDR1 SQVTM and CDR2 ANQGSEA. The CDR3 consists of 13 residues. The CDR3 loop is CSVGSGLGNTIYF. CDR3 DNA: TGCAGCGTAGGATCGGGACTGGGAAACACCATATATTTT.

The V and J genes are TRBV28 and TRBJ1-1; D call uncertain. CDR1 is MDHEN, CDR2 SYDVKM, per germline. V gave up 4 bases and J gave up 4 bases, with 16 bases separating them. This CDR3 region has 15 residues. CDR3 in DNA: TGTGCCAGCAGTTCTTTCCCGGGTATCGGCACTGAAGCTTTCTTT. This translates into CASSSFPGIGTEAFF.

The chain is built from TRBV15 and TRBJ2-7, with D maybe TRBD2 (7 bases). Germline values: CDR1 LNHNV, CDR2 YYDKDF (reference sequence). V was trimmed by 1 base and J by 4 bases, leaving 11 bases between them. CDR3 length: 14 residues. CDR3 amino acids: CATSRGGGRYEQYF. The DNA of the CDR3 is TGTGCCACCAGCAGAGGGGGGGGGCGTTACGAGCAGTACTTC.

V gene TRBV19 combines with J gene TRBJ2-7, with D possibly TRBD1 on 5 matching bases. CDR1 and CDR2 from the germline V gene are LNHDA and SQIVND (reference sequence). With 2 bases removed from V and 3 bases from J, the gap between germline ends came to 14 bases. The CDR3 runs to 15 residues. Here the CDR3 DNA reads TGTGCCAGTAGTATAAGCACAGGAGCCCTCTACGAGCAGTACTTC. This encodes CASSISTGALYEQYF.

The CDR3 DNA reads as TGTGCCAGCTCACCCGGGACTAGCGTATCCTACGAGCAGTACTTC. Its translation is CASSPGTSVSYEQYF. V gene TRBV18 combines with J gene TRBJ2-7; 10 bases line up with TRBD2. Germline CDR1 is KGHSH and CDR2 is LQKENI. Trimming cost V 3 bases and J 1 base; bases outside gene matches: 3. The CDR3 runs 15 residues. The full variable domain, completed using reference TRBV18 and TRBJ2-7, is NAGVMQNPRHLVRRRGQEARLRCSPMKGHSHVYWYRQLPEEGLKFMVYLQKENIIDESGMPKERFSAEFPKEGPSILRIQQVVRGDSAAYFCASSPGTSVSYEQYFGPGTRLTVT.

V and J are TRBV29-1 and TRBJ2-7; D unclear. The CDR3 sequence is 12 residues long. Germline CDR1 and CDR2: SQVTM and ANQGSEA. Trimming shortened V by 4 bases and J by 6 bases, and 13 bases separated the two germline ends. The CDR3 sequence: CSVGGKSVEQYF. As DNA, the CDR3 is TGCAGCGTTGGTGGTAAGAGTGTCGAGCAGTACTTC.

This sequence joins TRBV11-3 and TRBJ2-2; the match to TRBD2 covers 8 bases. This CDR3 has 14 residues. Germline-derived CDR1 and CDR2 are SGHNT and YENEEA. Trimming took 6 bases from V and 5 from J; bases not matched to a gene: 5. CDR3 DNA: TGTGCCAGCAGTTCGGGGGGGCGGACCGGGGAGCTGTTTTTT. Translated, it gives CASSSGGRTGELFF.

As DNA, the CDR3 is TGTGCCAGTAGTTTAAAGGGGAAAGACACTGAAGCTTTCTTT. Its translation is CASSLKGKDTEAFF. The rearrangement uses TRBV19 and TRBJ1-1; TRBD1 might be the D (5 bases). CDR3 length equals 14 residues. The V end was cut by 5 bases, the J end by 3 bases, with 13 bases between. CDR1 and CDR2 from the germline V gene are LNHDA and SQIVND (reference sequence).

Here the CDR3 DNA reads TGTGCCAGCTCACCACCGTTTGTCGCTAACTATGGCTACACCTTC. This sequence encodes CASSPPFVANYGYTF. The chain recombines TRBV18 with TRBJ1-2; no clear D gene. The V end was cut by 0 bases, the J end by 0 bases, with 8 bases between. The CDR3 has 15 residues. CDR1 and CDR2 (germline): KGHSH, LQKENI.

The chain couples TRBV7-3 to TRBJ2-3; D may be TRBD1 (5 bases). Germline V lookup: CDR1 SGHTA, CDR2 FQGTGA. The CDR3 spans 14 residues. V dropped 5 bases and J dropped 5 bases, with 14 bases sitting between them. This chain's CDR3 is CASSVQGIRDTQYF. The CDR3 DNA follows: TGTGCCAGCAGCGTCCAGGGAATTCGAGATACGCAGTATTTT.